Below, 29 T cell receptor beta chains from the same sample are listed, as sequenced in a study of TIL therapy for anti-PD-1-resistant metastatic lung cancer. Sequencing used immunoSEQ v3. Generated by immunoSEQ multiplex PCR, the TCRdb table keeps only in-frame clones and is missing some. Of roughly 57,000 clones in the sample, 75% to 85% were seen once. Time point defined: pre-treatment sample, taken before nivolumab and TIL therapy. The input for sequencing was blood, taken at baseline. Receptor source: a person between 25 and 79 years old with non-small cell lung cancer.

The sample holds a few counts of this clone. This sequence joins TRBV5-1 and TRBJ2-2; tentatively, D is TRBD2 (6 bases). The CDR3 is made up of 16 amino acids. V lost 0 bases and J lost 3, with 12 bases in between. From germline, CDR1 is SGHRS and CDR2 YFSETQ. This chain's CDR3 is CASSLGYIADTGELFF. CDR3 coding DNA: TGCGCCAGCAGCTTGGGGTACATAGCGGACACCGGGGAGCTGTTTTTT.

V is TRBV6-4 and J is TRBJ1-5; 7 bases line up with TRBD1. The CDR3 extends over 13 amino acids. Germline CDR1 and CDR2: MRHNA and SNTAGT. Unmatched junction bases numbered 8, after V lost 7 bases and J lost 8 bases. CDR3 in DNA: TGTGCCAGCACCTACAGGGGCTGGGAGCCCCAGCATTTT. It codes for CASTYRGWEPQHF.

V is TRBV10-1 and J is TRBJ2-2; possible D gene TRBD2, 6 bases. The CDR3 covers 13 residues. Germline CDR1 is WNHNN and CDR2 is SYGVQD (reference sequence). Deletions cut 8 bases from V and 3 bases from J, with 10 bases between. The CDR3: CASSSGDTGELFF. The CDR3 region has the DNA TGCGCCAGCTCCTCGGGGGACACCGGGGAGCTGTTTTTT.

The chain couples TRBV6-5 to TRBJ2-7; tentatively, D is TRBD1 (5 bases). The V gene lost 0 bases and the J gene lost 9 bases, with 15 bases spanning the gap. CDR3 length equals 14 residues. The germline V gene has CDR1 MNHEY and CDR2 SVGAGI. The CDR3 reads CASSYSERVQGQYF. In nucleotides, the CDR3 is TGTGCCAGCAGTTACTCTGAAAGGGTGCAGGGGCAGTACTTC.

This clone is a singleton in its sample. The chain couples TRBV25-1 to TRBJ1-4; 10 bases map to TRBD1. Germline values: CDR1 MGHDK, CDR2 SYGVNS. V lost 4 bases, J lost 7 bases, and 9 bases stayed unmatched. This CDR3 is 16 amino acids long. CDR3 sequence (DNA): TGTGCCAGCAGTGCCTCCCCCGGGACAGGGGTTGAAAAACTGTTTTTT. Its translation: CASSASPGTGVEKLFF.

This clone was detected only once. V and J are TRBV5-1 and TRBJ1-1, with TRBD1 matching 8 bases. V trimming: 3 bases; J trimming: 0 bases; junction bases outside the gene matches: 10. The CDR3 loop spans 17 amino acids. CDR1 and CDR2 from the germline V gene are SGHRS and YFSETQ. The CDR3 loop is CASSWVGQGVLNTEAFF. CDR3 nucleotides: TGCGCCAGCAGCTGGGTAGGACAGGGAGTACTGAACACTGAAGCTTTCTTT.

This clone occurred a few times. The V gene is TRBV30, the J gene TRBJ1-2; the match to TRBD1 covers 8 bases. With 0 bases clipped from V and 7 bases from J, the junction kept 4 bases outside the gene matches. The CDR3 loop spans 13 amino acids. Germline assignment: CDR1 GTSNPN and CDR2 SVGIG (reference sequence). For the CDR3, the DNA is TGTGCCTGGAGTGTAGGACAGGGATTTGGCTACACCTTC. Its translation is CAWSVGQGFGYTF.

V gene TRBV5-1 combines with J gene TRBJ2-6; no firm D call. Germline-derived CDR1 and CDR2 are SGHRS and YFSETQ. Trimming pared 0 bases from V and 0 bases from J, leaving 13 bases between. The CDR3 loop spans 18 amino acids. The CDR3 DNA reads TGCGCCAGCAGCTTGGTCCAGGACCCCCTCTCTGGGGCCAACGTCCTGACTTTC. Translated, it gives CASSLVQDPLSGANVLTF. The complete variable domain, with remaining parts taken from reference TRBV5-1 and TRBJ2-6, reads KAGVTQTPRYLIKTRGQQVTLSCSPISGHRSVSWYQQTPGQGLQFLFEYFSETQRNKGNFPGRFSGRQFSNSRSEMNVSTLELGDSALYLCASSLVQDPLSGANVLTFGAGSRLTVL.

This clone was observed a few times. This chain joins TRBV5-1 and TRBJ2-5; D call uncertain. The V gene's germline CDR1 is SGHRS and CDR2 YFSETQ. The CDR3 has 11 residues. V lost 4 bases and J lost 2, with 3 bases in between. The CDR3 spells CASSIQETQYF. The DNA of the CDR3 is TGCGCCAGCAGCATTCAAGAGACCCAGTACTTC.

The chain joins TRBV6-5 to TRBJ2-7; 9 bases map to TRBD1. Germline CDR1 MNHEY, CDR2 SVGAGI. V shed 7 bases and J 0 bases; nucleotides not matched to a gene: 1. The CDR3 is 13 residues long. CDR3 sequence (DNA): TGTGCCAGCATGACAGGGGGCTCCTACGAGCAGTACTTC. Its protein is CASMTGGSYEQYF.

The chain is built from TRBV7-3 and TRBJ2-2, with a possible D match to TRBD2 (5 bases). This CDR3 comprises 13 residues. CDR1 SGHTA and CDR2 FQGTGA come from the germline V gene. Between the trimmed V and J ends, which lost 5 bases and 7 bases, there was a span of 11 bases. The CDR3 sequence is CASSIFAGGELFF. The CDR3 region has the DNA TGTGCCAGCAGCATCTTTGCGGGCGGGGAGCTGTTTTTT. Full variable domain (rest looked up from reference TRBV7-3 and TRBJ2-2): GAGVSQTPSNKVTEKGKYVELRCDPISGHTALYWYRQSLGQGPEFLIYFQGTGAADDSGLPNDRFFAVRPEGSVSTLKIQRTERGDSAVYLCASSIFAGGELFFGEGSRLTVL.

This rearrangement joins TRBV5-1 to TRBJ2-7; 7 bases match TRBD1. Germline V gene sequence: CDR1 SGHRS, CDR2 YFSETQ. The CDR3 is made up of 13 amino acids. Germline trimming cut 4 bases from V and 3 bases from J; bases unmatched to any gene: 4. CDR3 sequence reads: CASSDRDSYEQYF. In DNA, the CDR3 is TGCGCCAGCAGCGACCGGGACAGCTACGAGCAGTACTTC.

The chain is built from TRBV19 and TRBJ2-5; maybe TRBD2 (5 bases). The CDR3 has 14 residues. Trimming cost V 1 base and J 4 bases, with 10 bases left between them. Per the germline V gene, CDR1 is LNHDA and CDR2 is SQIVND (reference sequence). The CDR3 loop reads CASSIAVRGETQYF. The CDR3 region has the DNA TGTGCCAGTAGTATAGCCGTCCGGGGAGAGACCCAGTACTTC.

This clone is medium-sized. In nucleotides, the CDR3 is TGCGCCAGCAGCTCGCCCGCCGAGGGGGAGACCCAGTACTTC. Translation: CASSSPAEGETQYF. V usage is TRBV5-1 and J usage is TRBJ2-5; D is perhaps TRBD1 or TRBD2 (5 bases each). The CDR3 is 14 residues long. CDR1 and CDR2 (germline): SGHRS, YFSETQ. Trimming cost V 3 bases and J 5 bases, with 14 bases left between them.

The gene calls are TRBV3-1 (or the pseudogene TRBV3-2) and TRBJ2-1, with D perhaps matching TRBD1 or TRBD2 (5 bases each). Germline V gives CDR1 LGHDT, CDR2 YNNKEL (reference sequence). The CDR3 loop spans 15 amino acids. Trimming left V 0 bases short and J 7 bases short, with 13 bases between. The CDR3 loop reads CASSQDLGEWNEQFF. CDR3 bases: TGTGCCAGCAGCCAAGATTTGGGGGAGTGGAATGAGCAGTTCTTC.

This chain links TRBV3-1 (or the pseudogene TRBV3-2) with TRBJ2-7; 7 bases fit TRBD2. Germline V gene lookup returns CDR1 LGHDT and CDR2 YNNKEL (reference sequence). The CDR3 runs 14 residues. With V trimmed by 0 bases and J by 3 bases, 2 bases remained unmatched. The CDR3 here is CASSQDGGFYEQYF. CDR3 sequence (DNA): TGTGCCAGCAGCCAAGACGGGGGGTTCTACGAGCAGTACTTC.

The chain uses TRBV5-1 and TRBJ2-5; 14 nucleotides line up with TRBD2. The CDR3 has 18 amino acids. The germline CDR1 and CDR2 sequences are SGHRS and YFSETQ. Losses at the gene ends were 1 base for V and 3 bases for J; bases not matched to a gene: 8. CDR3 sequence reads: CASSLRVGTSGGKETQYF. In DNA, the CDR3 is TGCGCCAGCAGCTTGAGGGTCGGGACTAGCGGGGGCAAAGAGACCCAGTACTTC.

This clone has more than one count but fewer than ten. The CDR3 region has the DNA TGTGCCAGCGGCCAGACCTCCCAAGAGACCCAGTACTTC. Its translation: CASGQTSQETQYF. The V and J genes are TRBV9 and TRBJ2-5; D unclear. The germline V and J ends were trimmed by 7 bases and 1 base, with 11 bases remaining between them. The CDR3 has 13 amino acids. Germline lookup yields CDR1 SGDLS and CDR2 YYNGEE.

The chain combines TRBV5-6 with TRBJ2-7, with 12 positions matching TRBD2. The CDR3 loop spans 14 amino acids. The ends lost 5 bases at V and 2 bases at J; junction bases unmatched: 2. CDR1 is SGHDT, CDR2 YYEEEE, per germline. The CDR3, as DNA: TGTGCCAGCAGATCTAGCGGGGGGGCCTACGAGCAGTACTTC. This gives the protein CASRSSGGAYEQYF.

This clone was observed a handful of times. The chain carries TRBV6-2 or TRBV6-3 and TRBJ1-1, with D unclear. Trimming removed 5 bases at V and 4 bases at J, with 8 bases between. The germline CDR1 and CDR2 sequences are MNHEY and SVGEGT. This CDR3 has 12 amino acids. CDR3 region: CASSLMGTEAFF. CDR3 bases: TGTGCCAGCAGTCTCATGGGCACTGAAGCTTTCTTT.

The CDR3 sequence is CASSTGAQTYEQYF. The DNA of the CDR3 is TGTGCCAGCTCAACAGGGGCCCAAACCTACGAGCAGTACTTC. The chain joins TRBV18 to TRBJ2-7; 7 bases align to TRBD1. The V segment lost 5 bases and the J segment 2 bases; nucleotides outside the gene matches: 6. CDR1 and CDR2 (germline): KGHSH, LQKENI. The CDR3 contains 14 residues.

The CDR3 sequence is CASSQSFPVKWPHEQYF. As DNA, the CDR3 is TGCGCCAGCAGTCAATCTTTTCCAGTAAAGTGGCCCCACGAGCAGTACTTC. The V gene is TRBV23-1, the J gene TRBJ2-7; no reliable D call. TRBV23-1 is assigned to the ORF class and has an uncertain function. V was pared by 0 bases and J by 5 bases, with 20 bases between. This CDR3 is built from 17 residues.

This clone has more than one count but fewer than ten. CDR3 region: CASSLAQGGQGPWGTEAFF. The CDR3 DNA reads TGTGCCAGCAGCTTAGCACAAGGGGGACAGGGCCCATGGGGCACTGAAGCTTTCTTT. The chain combines TRBV7-2 with TRBJ1-1; 9 nucleotides align to TRBD1. CDR1 and CDR2 from the germline V gene are SGHTA and FQGNSA. Losses at the gene ends were 0 bases for V and 4 bases for J; bases not matched to a gene: 15. The CDR3 consists of 19 residues.

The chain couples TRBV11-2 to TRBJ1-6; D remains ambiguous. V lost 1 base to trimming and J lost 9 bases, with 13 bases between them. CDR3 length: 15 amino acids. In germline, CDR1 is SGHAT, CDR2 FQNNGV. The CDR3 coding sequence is TGTGCCAGCAGCTTAGTGGTGGGTACCGGTTCACCCCTCCACTTT. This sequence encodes CASSLVVGTGSPLHF. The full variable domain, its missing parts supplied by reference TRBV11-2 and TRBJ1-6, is EAGVAQSPRYKIIEKRQSVAFWCNPISGHATLYWYQQILGQGPKLLIQFQNNGVVDDSQLPKDRFSAERLKGVDSTLKIQPAKLEDSAVYLCASSLVVGTGSPLHFGNGTRLTVT.

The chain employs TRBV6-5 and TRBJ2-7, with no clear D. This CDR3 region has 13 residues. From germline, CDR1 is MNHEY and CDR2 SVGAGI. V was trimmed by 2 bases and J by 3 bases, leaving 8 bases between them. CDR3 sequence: CASSYGEHYEQYF. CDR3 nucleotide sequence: TGTGCCAGCAGTTACGGGGAACACTACGAGCAGTACTTC.

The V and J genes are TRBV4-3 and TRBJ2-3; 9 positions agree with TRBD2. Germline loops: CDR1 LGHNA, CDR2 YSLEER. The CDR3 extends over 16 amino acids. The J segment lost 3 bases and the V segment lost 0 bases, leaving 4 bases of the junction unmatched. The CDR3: CASSQDRAGGTDTQYF. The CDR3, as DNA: TGCGCCAGCAGCCAAGATCGGGCGGGGGGGACAGATACGCAGTATTTT.

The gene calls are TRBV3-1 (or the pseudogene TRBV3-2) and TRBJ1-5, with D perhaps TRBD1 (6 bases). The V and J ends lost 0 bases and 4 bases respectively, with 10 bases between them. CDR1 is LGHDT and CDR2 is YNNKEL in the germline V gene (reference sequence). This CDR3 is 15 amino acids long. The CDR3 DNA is TGTGCCAGCAGCCAAGATTGGGGGGCTAATCAGCCCCAGCATTTT. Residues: CASSQDWGANQPQHF.

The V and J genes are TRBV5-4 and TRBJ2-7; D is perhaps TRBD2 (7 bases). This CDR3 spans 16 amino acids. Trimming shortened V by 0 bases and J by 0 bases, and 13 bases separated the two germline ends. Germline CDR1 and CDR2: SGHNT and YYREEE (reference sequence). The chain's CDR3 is CASSLAGGGLSYEQYF. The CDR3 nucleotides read TGTGCCAGCAGCTTGGCCGGCGGGGGCCTCTCCTACGAGCAGTACTTC.

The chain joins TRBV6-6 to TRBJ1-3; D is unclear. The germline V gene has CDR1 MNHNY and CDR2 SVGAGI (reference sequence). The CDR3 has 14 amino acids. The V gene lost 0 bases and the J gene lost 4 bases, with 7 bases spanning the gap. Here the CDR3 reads CASSYSVLGNTIYF. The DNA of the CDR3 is TGTGCCAGCAGTTACTCCGTGTTAGGAAACACCATATATTTT.